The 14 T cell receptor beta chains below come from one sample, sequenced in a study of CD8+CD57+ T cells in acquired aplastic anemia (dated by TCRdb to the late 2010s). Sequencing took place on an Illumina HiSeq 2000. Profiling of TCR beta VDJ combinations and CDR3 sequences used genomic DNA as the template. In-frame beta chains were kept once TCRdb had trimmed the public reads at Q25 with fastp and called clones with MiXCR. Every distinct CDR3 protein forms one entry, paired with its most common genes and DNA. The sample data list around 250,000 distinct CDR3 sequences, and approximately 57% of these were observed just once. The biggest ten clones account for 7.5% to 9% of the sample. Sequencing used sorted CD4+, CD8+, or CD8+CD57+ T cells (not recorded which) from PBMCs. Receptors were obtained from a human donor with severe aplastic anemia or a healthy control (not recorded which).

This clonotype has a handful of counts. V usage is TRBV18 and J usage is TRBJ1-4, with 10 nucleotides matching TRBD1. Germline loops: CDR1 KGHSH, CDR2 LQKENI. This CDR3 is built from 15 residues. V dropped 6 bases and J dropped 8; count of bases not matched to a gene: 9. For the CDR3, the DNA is TGTGCCAGCTCTCCTCTTGGGACAGGGGAAGAAAAACTGTTTTTT. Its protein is CASSPLGTGEEKLFF.

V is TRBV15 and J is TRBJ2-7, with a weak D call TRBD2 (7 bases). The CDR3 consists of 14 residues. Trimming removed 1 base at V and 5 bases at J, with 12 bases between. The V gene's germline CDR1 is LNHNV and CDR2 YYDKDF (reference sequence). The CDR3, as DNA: TGTGCCACCAGCAGAGCCGGGGGGCCAAACGAGCAGTACTTC. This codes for CATSRAGGPNEQYF.

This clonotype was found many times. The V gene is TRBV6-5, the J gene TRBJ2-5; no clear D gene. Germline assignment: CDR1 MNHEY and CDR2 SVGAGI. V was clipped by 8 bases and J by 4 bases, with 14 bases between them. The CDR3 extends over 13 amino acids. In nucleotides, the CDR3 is TGTGCCAGCGTCAACTCGAAGGGAGAGACCCAGTACTTC. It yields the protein CASVNSKGETQYF.

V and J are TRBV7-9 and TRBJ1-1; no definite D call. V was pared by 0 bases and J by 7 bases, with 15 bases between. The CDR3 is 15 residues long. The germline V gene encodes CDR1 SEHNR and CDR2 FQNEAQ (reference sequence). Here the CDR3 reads CASSLAVGGLDEAFF. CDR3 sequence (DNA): TGTGCCAGCAGCTTAGCGGTTGGAGGGTTGGATGAAGCTTTCTTT.

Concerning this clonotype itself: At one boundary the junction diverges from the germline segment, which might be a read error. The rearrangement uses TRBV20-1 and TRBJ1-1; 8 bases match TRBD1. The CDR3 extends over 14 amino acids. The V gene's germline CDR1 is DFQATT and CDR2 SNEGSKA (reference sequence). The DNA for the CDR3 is TGCGGTGCTAGAGCGGTGCCAGGGGGCCCTGAAGCTTTCTTT. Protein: CGARAVPGGPEAFF.

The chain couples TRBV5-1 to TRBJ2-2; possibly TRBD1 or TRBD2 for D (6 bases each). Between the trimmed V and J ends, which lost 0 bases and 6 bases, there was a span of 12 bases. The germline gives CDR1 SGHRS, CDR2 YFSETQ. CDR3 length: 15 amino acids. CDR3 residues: CASSLASGAAGELFF. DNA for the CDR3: TGCGCCAGCAGCTTGGCCTCGGGGGCGGCCGGGGAGCTGTTTTTT.

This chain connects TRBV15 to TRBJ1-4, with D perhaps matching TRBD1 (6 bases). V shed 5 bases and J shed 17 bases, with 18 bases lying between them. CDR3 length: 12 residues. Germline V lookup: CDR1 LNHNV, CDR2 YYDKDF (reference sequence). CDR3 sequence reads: CATSLGRGPLFF. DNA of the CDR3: TGTGCCACCAGCCTGGGCCGGGGGCCTTTATTTTTT.

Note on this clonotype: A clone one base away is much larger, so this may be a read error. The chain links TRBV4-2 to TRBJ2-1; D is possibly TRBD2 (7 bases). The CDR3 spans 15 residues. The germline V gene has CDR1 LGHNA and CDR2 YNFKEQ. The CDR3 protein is CASSQVRGAGNELFF. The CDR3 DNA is TGTGCCAGCAGCCAAGTTCGGGGGGCGGGGAATGAGCTGTTCTTC.

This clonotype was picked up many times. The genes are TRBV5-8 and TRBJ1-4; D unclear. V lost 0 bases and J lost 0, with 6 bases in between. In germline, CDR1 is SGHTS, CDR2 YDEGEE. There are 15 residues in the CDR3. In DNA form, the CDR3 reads TGTGCCAGCAGCTTGGACACCACAACTAATGAAAAACTGTTTTTT. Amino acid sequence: CASSLDTTTNEKLFF.

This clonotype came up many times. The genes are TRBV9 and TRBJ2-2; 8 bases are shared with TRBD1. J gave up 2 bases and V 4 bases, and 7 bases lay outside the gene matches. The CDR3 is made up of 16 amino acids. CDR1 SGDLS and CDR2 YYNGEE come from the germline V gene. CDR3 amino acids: CASSPRTGQNTGELFF. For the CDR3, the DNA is TGTGCCAGCAGCCCCCGGACAGGGCAAAACACCGGGGAGCTGTTTTTT. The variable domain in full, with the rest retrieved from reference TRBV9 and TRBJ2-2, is DSGVTQTPKHLITATGQRVTLRCSPRSGDLSVYWYQQSLDQGLQFLIQYYNGEERAKGNILERFSAQQFPDLHSELNLSSLELGDSALYFCASSPRTGQNTGELFFGEGSRLTVL.

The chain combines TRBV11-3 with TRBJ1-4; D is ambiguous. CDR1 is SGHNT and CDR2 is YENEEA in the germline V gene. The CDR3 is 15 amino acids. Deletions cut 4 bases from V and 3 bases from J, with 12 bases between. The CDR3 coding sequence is TGTGCCAGCAGCTGGCCGGAAGCCTCTAATGAAAAACTGTTTTTT. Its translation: CASSWPEASNEKLFF.

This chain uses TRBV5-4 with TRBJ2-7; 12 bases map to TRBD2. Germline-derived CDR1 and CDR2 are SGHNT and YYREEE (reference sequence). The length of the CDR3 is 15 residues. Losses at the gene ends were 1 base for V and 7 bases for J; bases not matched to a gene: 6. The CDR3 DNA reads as TGTGCCAGCAGCTTGAGACTAGCGGGAGAGGGTGAGCAGTACTTC. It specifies CASSLRLAGEGEQYF.

In DNA, the CDR3 is TGTGCCAGCAGCTTTAGCGTGAGCGCTACCCAAGAGACCCAGTACTTC. Translation: CASSFSVSATQETQYF. The rearrangement links TRBV7-9 to TRBJ2-5; tentative D call: TRBD2 (5 bases). Germline V gene data show CDR1 as SEHNR and CDR2 as FQNEAQ (reference sequence). V was clipped by 3 bases and J by 1 base, with 15 bases between them. The CDR3 is 16 amino acids.

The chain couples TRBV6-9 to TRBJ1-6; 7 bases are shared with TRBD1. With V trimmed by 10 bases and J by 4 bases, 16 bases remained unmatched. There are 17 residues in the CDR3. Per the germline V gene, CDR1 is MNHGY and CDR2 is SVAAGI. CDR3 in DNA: TGTGCCACCCGTACCTCGGGACAGCCTGATTATAATTCACCCCTCCACTTT. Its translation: CATRTSGQPDYNSPLHF.